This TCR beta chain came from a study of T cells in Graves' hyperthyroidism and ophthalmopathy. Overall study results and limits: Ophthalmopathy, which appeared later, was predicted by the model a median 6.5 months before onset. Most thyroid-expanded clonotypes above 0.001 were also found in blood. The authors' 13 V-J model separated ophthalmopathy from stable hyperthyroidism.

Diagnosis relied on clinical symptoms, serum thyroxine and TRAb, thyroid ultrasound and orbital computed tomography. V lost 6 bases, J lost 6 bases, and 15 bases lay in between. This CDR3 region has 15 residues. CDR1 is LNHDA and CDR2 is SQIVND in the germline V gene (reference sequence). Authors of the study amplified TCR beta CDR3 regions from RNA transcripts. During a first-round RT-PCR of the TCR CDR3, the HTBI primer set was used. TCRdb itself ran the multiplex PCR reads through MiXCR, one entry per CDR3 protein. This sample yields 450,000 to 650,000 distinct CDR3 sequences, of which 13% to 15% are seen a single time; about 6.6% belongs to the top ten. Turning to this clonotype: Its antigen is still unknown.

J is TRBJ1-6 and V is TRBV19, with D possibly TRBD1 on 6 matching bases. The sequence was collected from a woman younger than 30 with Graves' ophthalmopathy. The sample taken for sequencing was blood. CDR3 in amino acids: CASSLDGGANSPLHF. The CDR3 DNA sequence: TGTGCCAGTAGCCTCGACGGGGGGGCTAATTCACCCCTCCACTTT.